The sample holds a few counts of the clone carrying this T cell receptor beta chain. The data derive from a study of cytomegalovirus exposure and HLA in healthy donors. Primers: 60 Vbeta forward and 13 Jbeta reverse. Data came from immunoSEQ multiplex PCR; TCRdb stores just in-frame clones and leaves some out. Among over 150,000 clones listed, 70% to 80% were seen once. The V gene lost 4 bases and the J gene lost 8 bases, with 21 bases spanning the gap. CDR1 is LGHNA and CDR2 is YNFKEQ in the germline V gene. This CDR3 is built from 16 residues. V gene TRBV4-2 combines with J gene TRBJ2-1; the D gene is possibly TRBD1 (7 bases). The TCR sequence derives from a woman aged 60-75 years in good health and CMV-seropositive. What was sequenced was PBMCs. For the CDR3, the DNA is TGTGCCAGCAGCCCCCCCCGGGGGACAGAGTCCGATGAGCAGTTCTTC. Translating it yields CASSPPRGTESDEQFF.